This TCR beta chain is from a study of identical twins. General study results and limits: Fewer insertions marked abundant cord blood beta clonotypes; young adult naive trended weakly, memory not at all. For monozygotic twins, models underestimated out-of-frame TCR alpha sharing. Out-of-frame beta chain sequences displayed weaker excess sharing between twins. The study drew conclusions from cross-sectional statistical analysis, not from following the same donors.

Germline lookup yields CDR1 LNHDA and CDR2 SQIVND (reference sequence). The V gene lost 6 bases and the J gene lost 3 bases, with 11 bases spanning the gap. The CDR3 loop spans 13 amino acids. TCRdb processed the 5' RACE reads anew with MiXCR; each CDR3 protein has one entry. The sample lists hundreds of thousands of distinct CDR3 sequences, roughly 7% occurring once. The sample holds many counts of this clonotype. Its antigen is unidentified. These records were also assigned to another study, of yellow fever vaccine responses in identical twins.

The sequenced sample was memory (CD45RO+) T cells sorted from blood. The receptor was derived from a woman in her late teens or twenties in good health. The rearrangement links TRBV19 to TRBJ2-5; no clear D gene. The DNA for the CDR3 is TGTGCCAGTAGGGAACACTATGAAGAGACCCAGTACTTC. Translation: CASREHYEETQYF.